One sample yielded the 25 T cell receptor beta chains listed below, sequenced in a study of blood T cell repertoires in COVID-19 (dated by TCRdb to the early 2020s). Libraries were prepared through the immunoSEQ multiplex PCR assay. TCRdb holds this immuneACCESS table with in-frame rearrangements only. Some clones are missing; in checked studies, unresolved V genes explain under half, and the rest has no known cause. This sample lists just over 150,000 clones; 75% to 90% were detected once. Clones ranked in the top ten supply roughly 15% of the sample. Sequenced input: peripheral blood. Every receptor here comes from a middle-aged woman with acute or convalescent COVID-19.

The chain is built from TRBV5-1 and TRBJ2-1; a possible D gene is TRBD2 (7 bases). Germline assignment: CDR1 SGHRS and CDR2 YFSETQ. The CDR3 covers 12 residues. V lost 8 bases to trimming and J lost 10 bases, with 16 bases between them. The CDR3 protein is CASHAGGHEQFF. The CDR3, as DNA: TGCGCCAGTCATGCCGGGGGGCACGAGCAGTTCTTC.

Here the CDR3 DNA reads TGTGCCAGCAGTAGGGACAGGTCCCATGGCTACACCTTC. This translates into CASSRDRSHGYTF. V gene TRBV28 combines with J gene TRBJ1-2, with 8 bases identical to TRBD1. With V trimmed by 5 bases and J by 6 bases, 5 bases remained unmatched. The CDR3 consists of 13 residues. Germline CDR1 MDHEN, CDR2 SYDVKM.

Written as DNA, the CDR3 is TGCGCCAGCAGCCCCGAAATGACAGGGGCATCCGGAAACACCATATATTTT. It specifies CASSPEMTGASGNTIYF. The rearrangement links TRBV5-1 to TRBJ1-3; 8 bases agree with TRBD1. Trimming took 4 bases from V and 4 from J; bases not matched to a gene: 13. CDR1 is SGHRS and CDR2 is YFSETQ in the germline V gene. The CDR3 runs 17 residues.

The chain joins TRBV30 to TRBJ1-4; 9 positions agree with TRBD1. With V trimmed by 0 bases and J by 6 bases, 5 bases remained unmatched. The length of the CDR3 is 15 residues. Germline assignment: CDR1 GTSNPN and CDR2 SVGIG (reference sequence). The chain's CDR3 is CAWSVPGQGYEKLFF. Here the CDR3 DNA reads TGTGCCTGGAGTGTCCCGGGACAGGGTTATGAAAAACTGTTTTTT.

This chain uses TRBV5-5 with TRBJ2-1, with 11 bases that match TRBD2. CDR3 length: 18 amino acids. Germline V CDR1 and CDR2: SGHKS, YYEKEE (reference sequence). The V segment lost 2 bases and the J segment 4 bases; nucleotides outside the gene matches: 11. CDR3 loop: CASSFNSVGTSGYNEQFF. As DNA, the CDR3 is TGTGCCAGCAGCTTCAACAGTGTGGGGACTAGCGGATACAATGAGCAGTTCTTC.

V and J are TRBV6-1 and TRBJ2-7, with 11 bases fitting TRBD2. V gave up 3 bases and J gave up 4 bases; unmatched junction bases: 2. CDR1 MNHNS and CDR2 SASEGT come from the germline V gene. The CDR3 is 14 amino acids. The CDR3: CASSDSGGAYEQYF. CDR3 sequence (DNA): TGTGCCAGCAGTGATAGCGGGGGGGCTTACGAGCAGTACTTC.

This sequence joins TRBV7-8 and TRBJ1-2; 8 bases align to TRBD1. Germline V CDR1 and CDR2: SGHVS, FQNEAQ. J was trimmed by 6 bases and V by 8 bases; bases with no gene match: 14. The CDR3 totals 15 residues. CDR3 nucleotides: TGTGCCAGCGGGGTTCGCGGGACAGGCTTTCATGGCTACACCTTC. This codes for CASGVRGTGFHGYTF.

This clone showed up just a few times. CDR3 amino acids: CATSDPRTGGGSYGYTF. In DNA, the CDR3 is TGTGCCACCAGTGATCCCCGGACAGGAGGGGGTTCCTATGGCTACACCTTC. The chain uses TRBV24-1 and TRBJ1-2; 7 bases fit TRBD1. CDR1 is KGHDR and CDR2 is SFDVKD in the germline V gene. The CDR3 runs 17 residues. Germline trimming cut 3 bases from V and 4 bases from J; bases unmatched to any gene: 13.

V is TRBV13 and J is TRBJ2-2, with TRBD1 matching 10 bases. With V trimmed by 3 bases and J by 4 bases, 5 bases remained unmatched. The CDR3 is made up of 16 amino acids. Germline-derived CDR1 and CDR2 are PRHDT and FYEKMQ (reference sequence). The CDR3 sequence is CASSLGTGVGTGELFF. CDR3 DNA sequence: TGTGCCAGCAGCTTGGGGACAGGGGTGGGCACCGGGGAGCTGTTTTTT.

The chain links TRBV11-2 to TRBJ1-1; D is unresolved. This CDR3 has 13 residues. Germline V gives CDR1 SGHAT, CDR2 FQNNGV. V was clipped by 0 bases and J by 3 bases, with 5 bases between them. In DNA, the CDR3 is TGTGCCAGCAGCTTAGACAGATACACTGAAGCTTTCTTT. It specifies CASSLDRYTEAFF.

V usage is TRBV19 and J usage is TRBJ2-7, with D perhaps TRBD1 (6 bases). The CDR3 extends over 13 amino acids. Germline values: CDR1 LNHDA, CDR2 SQIVND (reference sequence). Trimming pared 5 bases from V and 6 bases from J, leaving 14 bases between. CDR3: CASSVNRVGEQYF. CDR3 bases: TGTGCCAGTAGTGTAAACAGGGTAGGCGAGCAGTACTTC.

This chain joins TRBV4-1 and TRBJ2-7; 12 positions agree with TRBD2. CDR3 length: 21 residues. Trimming cost V 2 bases and J 3 bases; bases outside gene matches: 20. CDR1 is MGHRA, CDR2 YSYEKL, per germline. This chain's CDR3 is CASSQKSWSPVTSGGNYEQYF. The CDR3 DNA reads TGCGCCAGCAGCCAAAAGAGTTGGAGCCCCGTGACTAGCGGGGGTAACTACGAGCAGTACTTC.

The table lists this clone with a few counts. The chain employs TRBV2 and TRBJ1-6; weak D call: TRBD1 (6 bases). This CDR3 has 13 amino acids. Germline CDR1 is SNHLY and CDR2 is FYNNEI. The germline V and J ends were trimmed by 8 bases and 6 bases, with 11 bases remaining between them. CDR3 DNA: TGTGCCAGCGGAAGGGGGGGTAATTCACCCCTCCACTTT. Translation: CASGRGGNSPLHF.

The chain recombines TRBV9 with TRBJ2-3; 8 nucleotides line up with TRBD2. Germline-derived CDR1 and CDR2 are SGDLS and YYNGEE. The length of the CDR3 is 15 residues. The trim removed 3 bases at V and 4 bases at J, leaving 7 bases unmatched. CDR3 DNA sequence: TGTGCCAGCAGCGAGGTACCGGGAGGGGCAGATACGCAGTATTTT. This encodes CASSEVPGGADTQYF.

This clone was seen just once. The CDR3 is CASSPGADYEQYF. As DNA, the CDR3 is TGTGCCAGCAGTCCTGGGGCGGACTACGAGCAGTACTTC. The chain has TRBV28 and TRBJ2-7; a possible D gene is TRBD1 (5 bases). Germline V gene sequence: CDR1 MDHEN, CDR2 SYDVKM. V lost 5 bases, J lost 3 bases, and 11 bases lay in between. The CDR3 is 13 amino acids.

CDR3 sequence reads: CASSAFRTPQETQYF. CDR3 in DNA: TGTGCCAGCAGTGCGTTTAGGACACCCCAAGAGACCCAGTACTTC. The chain links TRBV25-1 to TRBJ2-5; a possible D gene is TRBD1 (5 bases). Trimming cost V 4 bases and J 1 base, with 13 bases left between them. The CDR3 is 15 residues long. Germline CDR1 and CDR2: MGHDK and SYGVNS.

This clone was seen a single time. The J gene is TRBJ1-5, the V gene TRBV5-1, with D uncertain. Trimming shortened V by 2 bases and J by 2 bases, and 8 bases separated the two germline ends. The CDR3 loop spans 14 amino acids. Germline values: CDR1 SGHRS, CDR2 YFSETQ. The CDR3 spells CASSFGTGNQPQHF. The DNA of the CDR3 is TGCGCCAGCAGCTTCGGTACAGGCAATCAGCCCCAGCATTTT.

The rearrangement joins TRBV6-5 to TRBJ1-5; 7 positions agree with TRBD1. The V gene end was trimmed by 6 bases and the J gene end by 4 bases; junction bases not matched to a gene: 6. CDR1 is MNHEY and CDR2 is SVGAGI in the germline V gene. There are 14 residues in the CDR3. CDR3: CASSLGTENQPQHF. For the CDR3, the DNA is TGTGCCAGCAGCCTCGGGACAGAAAATCAGCCCCAGCATTTT.

The J gene is TRBJ1-1, the V gene TRBV6-5; unclear D gene. The CDR3 is 15 residues long. Germline loops: CDR1 MNHEY, CDR2 SVGAGI. Trimming cost V 2 bases and J 7 bases, with 17 bases left between them. The CDR3 here is CASSYGPITRLEAFF. CDR3 nucleotide sequence: TGTGCCAGCAGTTACGGCCCCATCACCCGACTTGAAGCTTTCTTT.

This chain links TRBV9 with TRBJ2-2; D is perhaps TRBD2 (6 bases). Germline loops: CDR1 SGDLS, CDR2 YYNGEE. The V and J ends lost 3 bases and 0 bases respectively, with 21 bases between them. CDR3 length: 19 residues. The CDR3 spells CASSGIQLGGTPNTGELFF. CDR3 DNA sequence: TGTGCCAGCAGCGGGATCCAACTCGGGGGTACTCCGAACACCGGGGAGCTGTTTTTT.

The rearrangement uses TRBV19 and TRBJ2-2; D might be TRBD2 (7 bases). Germline-derived CDR1 and CDR2 are LNHDA and SQIVND (reference sequence). This CDR3 has 14 residues. The ends were cut back, 9 bases at V and 3 bases at J, with 14 bases in the middle. CDR3 nucleotide sequence: TGTGCCAGCCGCGGGGGCCGGGACACCGGGGAGCTGTTTTTT. This encodes CASRGGRDTGELFF.

The chain uses TRBV3-1 (or the pseudogene TRBV3-2) and TRBJ1-2; TRBD1 matches at 7 bases. The V gene end was trimmed by 0 bases and the J gene end by 4 bases; junction bases not matched to a gene: 2. This CDR3 is 14 amino acids long. Germline V gives CDR1 LGHDT, CDR2 YNNKEL (reference sequence). The chain's CDR3 is CASSQEGGGYGYTF. CDR3 DNA sequence: TGTGCCAGCAGCCAAGAAGGGGGCGGCTATGGCTACACCTTC.

This chain connects TRBV19 to TRBJ2-7, with D tentatively TRBD2 (6 bases). The CDR3 has 14 amino acids. CDR1 is LNHDA, CDR2 SQIVND, per germline (reference sequence). Trimming took 4 bases from V and 0 from J, leaving 10 bases between them. The CDR3 is CASSTGGVSYEQYF. CDR3 in DNA: TGTGCCAGTAGTACCGGCGGGGTCTCCTACGAGCAGTACTTC.

V gene TRBV18 combines with J gene TRBJ1-2; TRBD1 aligns across 7 bases. This CDR3 is built from 14 residues. The germline gives CDR1 KGHSH, CDR2 LQKENI. V lost 2 bases to trimming and J lost 4 bases; unmatched junction nucleotides: 4. As DNA, the CDR3 is TGTGCCAGCTCACCAGGGACAGAGCCCTATGGCTACACCTTC. Translated, it gives CASSPGTEPYGYTF.

The chain links TRBV6-1 to TRBJ1-1; D call uncertain. The V gene lost 2 bases and the J gene lost 1 base, with 8 bases spanning the gap. Germline assignment: CDR1 MNHNS and CDR2 SASEGT. The CDR3 is made up of 14 amino acids. The CDR3: CASSENRRNTEAFF. In DNA form, the CDR3 reads TGTGCCAGCAGTGAAAACCGGAGGAACACTGAAGCTTTCTTT.